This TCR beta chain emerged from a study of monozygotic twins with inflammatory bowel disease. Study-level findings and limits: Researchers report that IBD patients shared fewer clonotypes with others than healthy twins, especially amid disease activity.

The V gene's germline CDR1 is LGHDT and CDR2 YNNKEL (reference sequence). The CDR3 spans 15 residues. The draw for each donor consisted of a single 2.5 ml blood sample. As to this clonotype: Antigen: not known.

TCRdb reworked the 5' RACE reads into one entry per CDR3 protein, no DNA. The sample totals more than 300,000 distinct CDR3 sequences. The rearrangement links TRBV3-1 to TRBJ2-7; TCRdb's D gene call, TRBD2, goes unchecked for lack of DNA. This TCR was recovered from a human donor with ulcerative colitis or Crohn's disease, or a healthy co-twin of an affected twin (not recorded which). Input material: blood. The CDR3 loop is CASSQDNWEGYEQYF.